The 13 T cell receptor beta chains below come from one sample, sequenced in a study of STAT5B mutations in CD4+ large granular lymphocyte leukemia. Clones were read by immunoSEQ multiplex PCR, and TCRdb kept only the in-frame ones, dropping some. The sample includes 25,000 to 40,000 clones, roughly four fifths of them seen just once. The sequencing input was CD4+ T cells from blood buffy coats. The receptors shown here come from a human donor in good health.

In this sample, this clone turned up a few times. The CDR3 loop is CASSPSPSSTDTQYF. DNA of the CDR3: TGCGCCAGCAGTCCGAGTCCCAGCAGCACAGATACGCAGTATTTT. V is TRBV10-1 and J is TRBJ2-3; D gene unclear. The CDR3 extends over 15 amino acids. The germline V and J ends were trimmed by 5 bases and 0 bases, with 12 bases remaining between them. Germline values: CDR1 WNHNN, CDR2 SYGVQD (reference sequence).

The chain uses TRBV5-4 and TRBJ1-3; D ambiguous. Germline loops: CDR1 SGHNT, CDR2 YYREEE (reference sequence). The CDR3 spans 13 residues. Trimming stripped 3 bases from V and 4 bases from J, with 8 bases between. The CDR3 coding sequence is TGTGCCAGCAGCTCCGAATGGGGAAACACCATATATTTT. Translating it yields CASSSEWGNTIYF.

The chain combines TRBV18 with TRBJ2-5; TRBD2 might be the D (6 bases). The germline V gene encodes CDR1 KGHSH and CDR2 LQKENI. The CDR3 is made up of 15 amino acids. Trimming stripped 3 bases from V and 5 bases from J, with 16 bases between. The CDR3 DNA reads TGTGCCAGCTCACCGTACACGGGAGCGCCGGAGACCCAGTACTTC. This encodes CASSPYTGAPETQYF.

The CDR3 spells CASSQGARFVKGETQYF. CDR3 nucleotide sequence: TGCGCCAGCAGCCAGGGGGCGAGATTCGTAAAGGGAGAGACCCAGTACTTC. The chain is built from TRBV4-3 and TRBJ2-5, with a weak D call TRBD1 (6 bases). V lost 3 bases to trimming and J lost 4 bases, with 21 bases between them. This CDR3 contains 17 residues. Germline assignment: CDR1 LGHNA and CDR2 YSLEER.

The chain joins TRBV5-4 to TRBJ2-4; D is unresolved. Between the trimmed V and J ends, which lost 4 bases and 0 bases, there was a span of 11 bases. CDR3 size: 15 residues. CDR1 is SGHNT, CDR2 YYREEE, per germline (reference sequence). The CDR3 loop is CASSEAGRAKNIQYF. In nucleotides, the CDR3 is TGTGCCAGCAGCGAGGCAGGACGAGCCAAAAACATTCAGTACTTC. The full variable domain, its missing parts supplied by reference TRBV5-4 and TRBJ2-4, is ETGVTQSPTHLIKTRGQQVTLRCSSQSGHNTVSWYQQALGQGPQFIFQYYREEENGRGNFPPRFSGLQFPNYSSELNVNALELDDSALYLCASSEAGRAKNIQYFGAGTRLSVL.

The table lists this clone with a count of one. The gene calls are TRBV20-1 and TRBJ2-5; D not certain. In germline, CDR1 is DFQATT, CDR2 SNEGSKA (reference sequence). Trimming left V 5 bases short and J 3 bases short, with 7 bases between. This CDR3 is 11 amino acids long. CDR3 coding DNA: TGCAGTGCTGCTTTGGAAGAGACCCAGTACTTC. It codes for CSAALEETQYF.

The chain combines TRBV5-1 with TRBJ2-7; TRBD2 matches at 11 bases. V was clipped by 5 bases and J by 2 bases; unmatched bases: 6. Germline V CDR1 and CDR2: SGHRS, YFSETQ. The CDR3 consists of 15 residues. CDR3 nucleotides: TGCGCCAGCAGAAGGGTAGCGGGAGGGCCCTACGAGCAGTACTTC. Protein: CASRRVAGGPYEQYF.

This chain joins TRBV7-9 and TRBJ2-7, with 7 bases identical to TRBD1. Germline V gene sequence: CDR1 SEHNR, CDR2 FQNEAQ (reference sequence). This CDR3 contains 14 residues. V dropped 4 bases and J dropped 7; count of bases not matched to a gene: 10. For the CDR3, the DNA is TGTGCCAGCAGCTCAATTTACAGGGGCGGGGAGCAGTACTTC. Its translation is CASSSIYRGGEQYF. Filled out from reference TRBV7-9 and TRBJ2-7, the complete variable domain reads DTGVSQNPRHKITKRGQNVTFRCDPISEHNRLYWYRQTLGQGPEFLTYFQNEAQLEKSRLLSDRFSAERPKGSFSTLEIQRTEQGDSAMYLCASSSIYRGGEQYFGPGTRLTVT.

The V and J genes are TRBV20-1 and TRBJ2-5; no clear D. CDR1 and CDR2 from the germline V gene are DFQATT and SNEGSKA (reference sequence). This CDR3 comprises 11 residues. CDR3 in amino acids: CRTLLGETQYF. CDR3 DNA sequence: TGCAGGACCTTATTGGGAGAGACCCAGTACTTC.

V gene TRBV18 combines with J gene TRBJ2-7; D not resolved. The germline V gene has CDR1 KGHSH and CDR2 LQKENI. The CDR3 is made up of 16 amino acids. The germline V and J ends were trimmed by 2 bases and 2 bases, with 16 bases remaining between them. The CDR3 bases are TGTGCCAGCTCACCAGGTGTCTGGGTCGCTCCCTACGAGCAGTACTTC. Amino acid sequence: CASSPGVWVAPYEQYF.

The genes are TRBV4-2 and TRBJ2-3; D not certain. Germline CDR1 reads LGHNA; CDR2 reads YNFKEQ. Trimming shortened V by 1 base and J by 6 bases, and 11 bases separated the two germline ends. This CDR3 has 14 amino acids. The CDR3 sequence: CASSQVARPDTQYF. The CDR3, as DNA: TGTGCCAGCAGCCAAGTGGCTAGGCCCGATACGCAGTATTTT.

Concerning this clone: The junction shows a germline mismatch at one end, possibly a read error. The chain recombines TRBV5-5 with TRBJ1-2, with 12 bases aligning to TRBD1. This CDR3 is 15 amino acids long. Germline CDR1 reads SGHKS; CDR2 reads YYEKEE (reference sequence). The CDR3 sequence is CASRSLGTGGLLSSF. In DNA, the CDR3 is TGTGCCAGCAGGAGCCTCGGGACAGGGGGCCTTTTATCTTCCTTC.

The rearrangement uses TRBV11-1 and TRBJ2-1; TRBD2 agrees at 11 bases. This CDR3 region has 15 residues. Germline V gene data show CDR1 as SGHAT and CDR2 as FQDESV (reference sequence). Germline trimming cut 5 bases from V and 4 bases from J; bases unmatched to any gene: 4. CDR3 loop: CASSRLAGSYNEQFF. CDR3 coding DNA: TGTGCCAGCAGCCGACTAGCGGGATCTTACAATGAGCAGTTCTTC.